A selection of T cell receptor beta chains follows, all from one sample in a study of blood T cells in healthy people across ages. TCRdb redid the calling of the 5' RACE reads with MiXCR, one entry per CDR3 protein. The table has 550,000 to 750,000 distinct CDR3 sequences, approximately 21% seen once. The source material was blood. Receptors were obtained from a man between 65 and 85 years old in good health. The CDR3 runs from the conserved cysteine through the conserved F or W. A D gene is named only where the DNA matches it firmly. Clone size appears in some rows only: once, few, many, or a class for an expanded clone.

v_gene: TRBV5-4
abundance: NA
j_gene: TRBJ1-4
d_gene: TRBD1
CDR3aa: CASSLGEGAATNEKLFF
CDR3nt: TGTGCCAGCAGCTTGGGTGAGGGGGCAGCAACTAATGAAAAACTGTTTTTT

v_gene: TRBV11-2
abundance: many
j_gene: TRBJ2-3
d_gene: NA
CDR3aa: CASSSHRQEADTQYF
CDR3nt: TGTGCCAGCAGCTCCCACCGGCAGGAGGCAGATACGCAGTATTTT

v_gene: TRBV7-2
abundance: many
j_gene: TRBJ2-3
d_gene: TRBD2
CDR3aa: CASSLTGTSGTDTQYF
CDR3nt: TGTGCCAGCAGCTTAACCGGGACTAGCGGCACAGATACGCAGTATTTT

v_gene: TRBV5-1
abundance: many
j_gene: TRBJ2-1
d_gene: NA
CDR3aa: CASSLESAYNEQFF
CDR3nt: TGCGCCAGCAGCTTGGAGTCGGCCTACAATGAGCAGTTCTTC

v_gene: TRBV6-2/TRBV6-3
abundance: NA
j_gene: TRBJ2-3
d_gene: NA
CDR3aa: CASSHSDRVTDTQYF
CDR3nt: TGTGCCAGCAGTCACTCGGACAGAGTCACAGATACGCAGTATTTT

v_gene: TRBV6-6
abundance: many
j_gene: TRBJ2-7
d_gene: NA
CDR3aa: CASSRDSYDEQYF
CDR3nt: TGTGCCAGCAGTCGGGACTCTTATGACGAGCAGTACTTC

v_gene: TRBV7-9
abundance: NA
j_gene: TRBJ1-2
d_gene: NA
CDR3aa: CASSLEDGDYGYTF
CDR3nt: TGTGCCAGCAGCTTAGAGGATGGGGACTATGGCTACACCTTC

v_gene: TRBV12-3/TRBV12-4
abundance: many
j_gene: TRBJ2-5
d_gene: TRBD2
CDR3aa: CASSPTSGKAEETQYF
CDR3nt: TGTGCCAGCAGTCCAACTAGCGGGAAAGCCGAAGAGACCCAGTACTTC

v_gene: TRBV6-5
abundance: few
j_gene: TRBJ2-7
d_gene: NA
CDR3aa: CASSLDRLSSYEQYF
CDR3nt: TGTGCCAGCAGTCTGGACAGACTGAGCTCCTACGAGCAGTACTTC

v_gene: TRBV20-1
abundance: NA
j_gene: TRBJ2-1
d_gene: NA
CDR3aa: CSASDSPYNEQFF
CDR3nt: TGCAGTGCTAGTGACAGCCCCTACAATGAGCAGTTCTTC

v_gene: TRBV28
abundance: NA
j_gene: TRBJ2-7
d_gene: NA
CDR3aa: CASTTMLGTAYEQYF
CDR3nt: TGTGCCAGCACCACTATGCTCGGGACGGCCTACGAGCAGTACTTC

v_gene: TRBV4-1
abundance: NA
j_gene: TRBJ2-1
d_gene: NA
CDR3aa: CASSPISDNEQFF
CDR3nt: TGCGCCAGCAGCCCCATCAGCGACAATGAGCAGTTCTTC

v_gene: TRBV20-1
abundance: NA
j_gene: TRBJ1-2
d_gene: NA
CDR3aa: CSARAGARGYTF
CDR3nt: TGCAGTGCTAGAGCAGGGGCGCGGGGCTACACCTTC

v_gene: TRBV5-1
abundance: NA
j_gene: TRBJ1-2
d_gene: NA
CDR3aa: CASSFDSDYGYTF
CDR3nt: TGCGCCAGCAGCTTCGACAGTGACTATGGCTACACCTTC

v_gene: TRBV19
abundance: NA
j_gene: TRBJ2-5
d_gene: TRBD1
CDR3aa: CASSVLSHGTEETQYF
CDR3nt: TGTGCCAGTAGTGTCCTATCCCACGGGACAGAAGAGACCCAGTACTTC